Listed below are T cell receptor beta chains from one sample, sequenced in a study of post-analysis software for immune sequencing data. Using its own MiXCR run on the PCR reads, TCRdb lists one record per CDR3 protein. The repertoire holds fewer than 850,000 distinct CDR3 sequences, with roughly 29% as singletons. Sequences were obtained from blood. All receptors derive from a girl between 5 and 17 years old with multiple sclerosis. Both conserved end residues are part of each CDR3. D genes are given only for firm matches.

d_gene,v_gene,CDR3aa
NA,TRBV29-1,CSGKSLGSYNEQFF
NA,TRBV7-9,CASSLRDNDGYTF
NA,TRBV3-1,CASSYSDGNTEAFF
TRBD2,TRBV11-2,CASSLTGTSGTYF
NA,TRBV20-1,CSARVPGAQETQYF
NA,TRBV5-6,CASSSTYSDEQFF
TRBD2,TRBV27,CASGRLAGSTDTQYF
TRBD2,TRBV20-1,CSATRTSGAYEQYF
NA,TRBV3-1,CASSQAAGGGYEQYF
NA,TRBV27,CASSSYGPEPQHF
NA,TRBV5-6,CAGSLVQADTQYF
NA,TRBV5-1,CASSQTVNTGELFF
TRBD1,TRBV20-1,CSATTGLKSNQPQHF
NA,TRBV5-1,CASSLTGGSPDTQYF
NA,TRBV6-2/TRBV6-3,CASFRSGGEQFF
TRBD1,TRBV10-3,CAISESGQGIYEQYF
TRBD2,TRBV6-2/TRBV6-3,CASSYSPNLAGGSHEQYF
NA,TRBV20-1,CSARPTRESSYEQYF
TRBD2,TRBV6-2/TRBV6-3,CASSSHPGLAGAPYEQYF
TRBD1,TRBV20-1,CSTPGQGSLNTEAFF
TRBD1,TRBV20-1,CSGTGGPYEQYF
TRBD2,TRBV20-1,CSGSSGGTVDTQYF
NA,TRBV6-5,CASSPQGYTGELFF
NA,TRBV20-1,CSAGTPTKQYF
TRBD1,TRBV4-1,CASSQADRGLGYGYTF
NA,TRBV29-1,CSVQGNSNQPQHF
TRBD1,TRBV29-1,CSVSGTGGPDQPQHF
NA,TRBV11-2,CASSVLREGVQETQYF
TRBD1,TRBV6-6,CAANPGQAYNEQFF
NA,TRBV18,CASSPTATGLLADTQYF
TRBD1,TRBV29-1,CSGDRVTYNEQYF
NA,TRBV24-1,CATERGRDTDTQYF
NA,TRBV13,CASRIAGGIADEKLFF
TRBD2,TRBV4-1,CASSQERVGRPYNEQFF
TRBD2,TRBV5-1,CASSLSEFGGGEQYF
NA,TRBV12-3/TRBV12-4,CASSFTGAKGYGYTF
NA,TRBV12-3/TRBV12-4,CASSLNGQNTEAFF
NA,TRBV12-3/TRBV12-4,CASSFLGGRGSETQYF
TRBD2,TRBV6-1,CATRTSGVDTQYF
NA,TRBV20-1,CSARDRRGRANEQYF
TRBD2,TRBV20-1,CSARVTGLASYEQYF
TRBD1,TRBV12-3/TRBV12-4,CASTNRQGWDVQYF
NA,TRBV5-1,CASSLAGVSHGYTF
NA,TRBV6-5,CASSGGPRAGELFF
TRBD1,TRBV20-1,CSARVQGEALYEQYF
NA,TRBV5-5,CASSLSTGNQPQHF
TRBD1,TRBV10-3,CAISPTGEVEAFF
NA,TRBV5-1,CASSLSVQKNTEAFF
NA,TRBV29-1,CSVEVGAGGYTF
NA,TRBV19,CASSTKPLTYSNQPQHF
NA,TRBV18,CASLPNRVWNTEAFF
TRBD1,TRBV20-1,CSASNAGTEITGELFF
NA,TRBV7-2,CASKAQAVYNEQFF
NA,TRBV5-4,CASSLGSKAYEQYF
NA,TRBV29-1,CSVVPGVHEQYF
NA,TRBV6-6,CASLHQGPPSTEAFF
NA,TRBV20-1,CSASFIGKSGDEQFF
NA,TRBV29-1,CSASRRPANYGYTF
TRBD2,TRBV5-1,CASSLGSGSGEQYF
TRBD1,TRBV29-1,CSVNTGDDYEQYF